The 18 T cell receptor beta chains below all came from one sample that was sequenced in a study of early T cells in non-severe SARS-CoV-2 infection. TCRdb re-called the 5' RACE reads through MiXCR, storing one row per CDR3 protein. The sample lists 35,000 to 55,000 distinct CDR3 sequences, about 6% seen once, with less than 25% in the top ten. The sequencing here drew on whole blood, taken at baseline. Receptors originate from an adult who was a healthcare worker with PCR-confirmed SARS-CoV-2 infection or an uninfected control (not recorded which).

CDR3: CASSLHRTIEQYF. The CDR3 nucleotides are TGTGCCAGCAGTTTGCACCGGACTATCGAGCAGTACTTC. The chain couples TRBV6-6 to TRBJ2-7; possible D gene TRBD2, 6 bases. Trimming stripped 4 bases from V and 6 bases from J, with 13 bases between. The V gene's germline CDR1 is MNHNY and CDR2 SVGAGI (reference sequence). This CDR3 is built from 13 residues.

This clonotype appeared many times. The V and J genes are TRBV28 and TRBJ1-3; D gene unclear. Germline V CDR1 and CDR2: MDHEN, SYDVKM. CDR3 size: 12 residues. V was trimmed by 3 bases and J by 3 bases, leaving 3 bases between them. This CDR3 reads CASSLRGNTIYF. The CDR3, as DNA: TGTGCCAGCAGTTTGCGTGGAAACACCATATATTTT.

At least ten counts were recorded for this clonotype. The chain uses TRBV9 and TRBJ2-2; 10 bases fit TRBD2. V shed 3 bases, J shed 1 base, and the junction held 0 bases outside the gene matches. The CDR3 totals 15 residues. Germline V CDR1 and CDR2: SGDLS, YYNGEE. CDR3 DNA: TGTGCCAGCAGCGGGACTAGCGGGAACACCGGGGAGCTGTTTTTT. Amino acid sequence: CASSGTSGNTGELFF.

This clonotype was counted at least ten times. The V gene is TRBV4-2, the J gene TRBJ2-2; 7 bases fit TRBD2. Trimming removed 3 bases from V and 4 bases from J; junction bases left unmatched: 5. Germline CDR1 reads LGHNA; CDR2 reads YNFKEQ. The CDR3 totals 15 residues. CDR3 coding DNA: TGTGCCAGCAGCCAGGGACTACAAGGCACCGGGGAGCTGTTTTTT. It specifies CASSQGLQGTGELFF.

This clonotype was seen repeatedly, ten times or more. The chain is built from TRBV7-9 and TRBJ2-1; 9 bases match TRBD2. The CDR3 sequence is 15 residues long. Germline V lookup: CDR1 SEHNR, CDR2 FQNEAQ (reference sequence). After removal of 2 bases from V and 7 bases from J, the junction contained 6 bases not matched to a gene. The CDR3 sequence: CASSLPGLATNEQFF. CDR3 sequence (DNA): TGTGCCAGCAGCTTACCGGGACTAGCAACAAATGAGCAGTTCTTC.

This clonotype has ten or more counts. The CDR3 nucleotides read TGTGCCAGCAGCTTACAGGGGACCACAGATACGCAGTATTTT. Translated, it gives CASSLQGTTDTQYF. The chain joins TRBV7-9 to TRBJ2-3, with D maybe TRBD1 (6 bases). CDR3 length: 14 amino acids. The germline V gene has CDR1 SEHNR and CDR2 FQNEAQ (reference sequence). The V end was cut by 2 bases, the J end by 2 bases, with 8 bases between.

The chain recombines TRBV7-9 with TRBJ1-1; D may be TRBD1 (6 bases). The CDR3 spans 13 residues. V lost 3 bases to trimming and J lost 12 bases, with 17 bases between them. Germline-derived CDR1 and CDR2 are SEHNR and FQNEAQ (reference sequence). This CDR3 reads CASSLDGQTRTFF. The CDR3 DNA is TGTGCCAGCAGCTTGGATGGACAGACAAGGACTTTCTTT.

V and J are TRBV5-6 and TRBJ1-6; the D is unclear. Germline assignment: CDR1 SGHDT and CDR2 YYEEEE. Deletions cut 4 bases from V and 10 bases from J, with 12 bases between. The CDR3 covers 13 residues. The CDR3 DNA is TGTGCCAGCAGCATGGACCTAGGATCACCCCTCCACTTT. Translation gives CASSMDLGSPLHF.

The CDR3 protein is CSGVSQWETQYF. CDR3 nucleotides: TGCAGCGGAGTCTCACAGTGGGAGACCCAGTACTTC. The J gene is TRBJ2-5, the V gene TRBV29-1, with D hard to call. CDR1 is SQVTM, CDR2 ANQGSEA, per germline. The CDR3 runs to 12 residues. With 7 bases removed from V and 5 bases from J, the gap between germline ends came to 14 bases.

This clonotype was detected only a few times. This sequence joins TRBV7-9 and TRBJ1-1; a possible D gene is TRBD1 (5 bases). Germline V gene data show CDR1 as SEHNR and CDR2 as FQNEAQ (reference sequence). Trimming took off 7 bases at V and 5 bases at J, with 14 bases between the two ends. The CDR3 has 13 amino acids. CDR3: CASTPRWGTEAFF. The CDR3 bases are TGTGCCAGCACCCCCAGGTGGGGGACTGAAGCTTTCTTT.

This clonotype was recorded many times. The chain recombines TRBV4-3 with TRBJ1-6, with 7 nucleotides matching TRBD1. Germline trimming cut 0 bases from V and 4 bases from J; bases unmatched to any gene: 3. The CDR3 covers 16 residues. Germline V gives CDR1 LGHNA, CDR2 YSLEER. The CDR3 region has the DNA TGCGCCAGCAGCCAAGAGGCAGGGGGTTATAATTCACCCCTCCACTTT. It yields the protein CASSQEAGGYNSPLHF.

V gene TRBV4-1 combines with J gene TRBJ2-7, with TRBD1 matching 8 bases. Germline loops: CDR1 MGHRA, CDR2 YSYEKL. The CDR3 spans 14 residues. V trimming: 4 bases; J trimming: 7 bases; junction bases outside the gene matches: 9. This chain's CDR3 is CASSPPQGAEEQYF. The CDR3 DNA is TGCGCCAGCAGCCCGCCCCAGGGGGCTGAGGAGCAGTACTTC.

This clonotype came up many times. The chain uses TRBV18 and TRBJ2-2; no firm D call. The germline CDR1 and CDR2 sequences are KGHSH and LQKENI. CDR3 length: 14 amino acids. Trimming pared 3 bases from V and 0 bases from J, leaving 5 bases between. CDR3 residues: CASSPTANTGELFF. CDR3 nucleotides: TGTGCCAGCTCACCGACCGCGAACACCGGGGAGCTGTTTTTT.

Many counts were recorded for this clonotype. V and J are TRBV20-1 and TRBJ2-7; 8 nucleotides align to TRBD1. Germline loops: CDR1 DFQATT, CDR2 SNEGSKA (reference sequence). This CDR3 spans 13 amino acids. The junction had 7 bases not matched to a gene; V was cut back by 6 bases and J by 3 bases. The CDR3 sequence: CSAAGDRYYEQYF. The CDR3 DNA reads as TGCAGTGCAGCCGGGGACAGGTACTACGAGCAGTACTTC.

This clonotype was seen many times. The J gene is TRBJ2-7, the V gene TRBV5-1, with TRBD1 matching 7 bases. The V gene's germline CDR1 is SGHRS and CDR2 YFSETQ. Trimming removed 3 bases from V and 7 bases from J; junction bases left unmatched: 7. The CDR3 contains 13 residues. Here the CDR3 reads CASSSTGAREQYF. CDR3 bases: TGCGCCAGCAGCTCCACAGGGGCAAGGGAGCAGTACTTC.

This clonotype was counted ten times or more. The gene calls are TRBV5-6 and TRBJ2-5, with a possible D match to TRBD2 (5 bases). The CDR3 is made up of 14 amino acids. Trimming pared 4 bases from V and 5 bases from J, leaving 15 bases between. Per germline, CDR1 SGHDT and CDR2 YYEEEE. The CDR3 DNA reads TGTGCCAGCAGCCGCACTAGACGGGGTGAGACCCAGTACTTC. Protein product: CASSRTRRGETQYF.

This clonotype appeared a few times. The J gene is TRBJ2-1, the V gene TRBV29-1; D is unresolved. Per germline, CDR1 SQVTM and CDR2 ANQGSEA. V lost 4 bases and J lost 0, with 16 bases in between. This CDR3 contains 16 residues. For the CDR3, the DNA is TGCAGCGTTGTGATCCCGACCCCTGGCTCCTACAATGAGCAGTTCTTC. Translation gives CSVVIPTPGSYNEQFF.

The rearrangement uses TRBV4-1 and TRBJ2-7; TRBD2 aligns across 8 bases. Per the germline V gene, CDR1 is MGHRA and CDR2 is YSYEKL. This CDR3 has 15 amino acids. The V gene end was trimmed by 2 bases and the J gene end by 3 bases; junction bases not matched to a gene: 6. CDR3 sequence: CASSQSGGPNYEQYF. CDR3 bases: TGCGCCAGCAGCCAATCGGGGGGGCCGAACTACGAGCAGTACTTC.